This is a list of T cell receptor beta chains from one sample in a study of memory CD4+ T cells and cytomegalovirus serostatus. Assay: immunoSEQ multiplex PCR; the TCRdb copy retains only in-frame clones and omits some. The table has roughly 67,000 clones, about 75% seen once. Specimen: memory CD4+ T cells from blood. Source of these receptors: an adult in good health and CMV-seropositive. Each CDR3 is given with its conserved first and last residue. A D gene is named only where the DNA matches it firmly. Some rows mark clone size as missing; the rest say once, few, many or name a class of expanded clone.

j_call | d_call | v_call | clone_size | cdr3_nt | cdr3_aa
TRBJ2-3 | NA | TRBV27 | NA | TGTGCCAGCAGTTTACGGGGGGATACGCAGTATTTT | CASSLRGDTQYF
TRBJ1-2 | TRBD1 | TRBV5-4 | NA | TGTGCCAGCAGACGACAGGGGGGGTCTAACTATGGCTACACCTTC | CASRRQGGSNYGYTF
TRBJ1-1 | NA | TRBV7-8 | few | TGTGCCAGCAGCTTAATGGAAGGCGGAAACACTGAAGCTTTCTTT | CASSLMEGGNTEAFF
TRBJ2-3 | NA | TRBV7-3 | NA | TGTGCCAGCAGCTTAAATTCCAGGACAGATATGCAGTATTTT | CASSLNSRTDMQYF
TRBJ2-6 | TRBD2 | TRBV28 | NA | TGTGCCAGCAGTTTGAGCGGGGTTGGGGCCAACGTCCTGACTTTC | CASSLSGVGANVLTF
TRBJ2-3 | TRBD2 | TRBV7-2 | NA | TGTGCCAGCAGCTTAGTGGGGGGGACTAGCGGGTCTAGCACAGATACGCAGTATTTT | CASSLVGGTSGSSTDTQYF
TRBJ2-3 | TRBD2 | TRBV11-2 | NA | TGTGCCAGCAGCTCCGGACTAGTTGGAGATACGCAGTATTTT | CASSSGLVGDTQYF
TRBJ1-1 | TRBD1 | TRBV5-1 | NA | TGCGCCAGCAGCAGAGACAGGGGGAACACTGAAGCTTTCTTT | CASSRDRGNTEAFF
TRBJ1-2 | TRBD1 | TRBV15 | NA | TGTGCCACCAGCAGCGGGACAGGGGGTGGCTATGGCTACACCTTC | CATSSGTGGGYGYTF
TRBJ2-5 | TRBD2 | TRBV5-1 | NA | TGCGCCAGCCGGACTAGCGAGGAGACCCAGTACTTC | CASRTSEETQYF
TRBJ2-7 | NA | TRBV27 | NA | TGTGCCAGCATTCCTAACCTGGGGCCAGGGGTCCACGAGCAGTACTTC | CASIPNLGPGVHEQYF
TRBJ1-2 | TRBD1 | TRBV7-9 | NA | TGTGCCAGCAGCCCGACGGACAGGGCTGGGGTAATCTATGGCTACACCTTC | CASSPTDRAGVIYGYTF
TRBJ2-7 | NA | TRBV7-2 | NA | TGTGCCAGCAGCTCTCAGGGTCCGGGTGAGCAGTACTTC | CASSSQGPGEQYF
TRBJ1-2 | TRBD1 | TRBV5-5 | few | TGTGCCAGCAGCTCAAATACAGGGGATGGCTACACCTTC | CASSSNTGDGYTF
TRBJ2-3 | TRBD2 | TRBV4-2 | few | TGTGCCAGCAGCCAGGCGGGACTAGCGGGGTTAGGGGGCTCAGATACGCAGTATTTT | CASSQAGLAGLGGSDTQYF
TRBJ1-6 | TRBD1 | TRBV10-2 | NA | TGCGCCAGCAGTACAACAGGGGGAGGTTCACCCCTCCACTTT | CASSTTGGGSPLHF
TRBJ2-2 | NA | TRBV10-3 | NA | TGTGCCATCAGTGATCACACCACGAACACCGGGGAGCTGTTTTTT | CAISDHTTNTGELFF
TRBJ1-5 | NA | TRBV27 | NA | TGTGCCAGCAGTTTTGATTTGAGTGAGGGGGAAAGCAATCAGCCCCAGCATTTT | CASSFDLSEGESNQPQHF
TRBJ2-7 | NA | TRBV5-1 | NA | TGCGCCAGCAGCGCGGACGTGGGGGGAGACGAGCAGTACTTC | CASSADVGGDEQYF
TRBJ1-1 | TRBD1 | TRBV18 | NA | TGTGCCAGCTCACCACCGGACAGGGTGAGTGAAGCTTTCTTT | CASSPPDRVSEAFF
TRBJ2-5 | NA | TRBV27 | NA | TGTGCCAGCAGTCTCCGACAGGGAGGGAAGACCCAGTACTTC | CASSLRQGGKTQYF
TRBJ1-2 | TRBD1 | TRBV6-5 | NA | TGTGCCAGCAATACCGGGACAGGGATAAACTATGGCTACACCTTC | CASNTGTGINYGYTF
TRBJ1-1 | NA | TRBV29-1 | NA | TGCAGCGTTGAGGGCGGGTTTAACACTGAAGCTTTCTTT | CSVEGGFNTEAFF
TRBJ1-3 | NA | TRBV18 | NA | TGTGCCAGCTCACCATATTTGACGCAGCTCGACTCTGGAAACACCATATATTTT | CASSPYLTQLDSGNTIYF
TRBJ1-2 | TRBD1 | TRBV4-2 | NA | TGTGCCAGCAGCGGGACAGCTAACTATGGCTACACCTTC | CASSGTANYGYTF
TRBJ1-1 | TRBD1 | TRBV4-2 | NA | TGTGCCAGCAGCCTAGGGACAGGGGGGTCGAGGACTGAAGCTTTCTTT | CASSLGTGGSRTEAFF
TRBJ1-4 | NA | TRBV2 | NA | TGTGCCAGTTCTCCGGTGGCCGGGGAAAAACTGTTTTTT | CASSPVAGEKLFF